This T cell receptor (beta chain) was captured in a study of CD8+CD57+ T cells in acquired aplastic anemia. Study details: Isolated CD4+ and CD8+ cells, once sorted, yielded DNA averaging roughly 3.2 ug.

Notes on the study in general: CD8+ Simpson's diversity did not differ significantly between patients and controls.

The CDR3 length is 13 residues. CDR1 and CDR2 from the germline V gene are SQVTM and ANQGSEA. V shed 0 bases and J shed 4 bases, with 7 bases lying between them. In regard to this clonotype: Its antigen is currently unknown.

The authors sequenced patients whose flow cytometry had shown CD8+CD57+ cell expansion. It was genomic DNA that served as the template for profiling TCR beta VDJ and CDR3. Each CDR3 protein gets one entry after TCRdb re-called the reads with MiXCR. The table records fewer than 300,000 distinct CDR3 sequences, approximately 86% of them present only once. The specimen was sorted CD4+, CD8+, or CD8+CD57+ T cells (not recorded which) from PBMCs. The chain has TRBV29-1 and TRBJ2-1; weak D call: TRBD2 (5 bases). The TCR was taken from a human donor with aplastic anemia. The CDR3, as DNA: TGCAGCGTTGAAGATCGAGGGTACAATGAGCAGTTCTTC. Protein product: CSVEDRGYNEQFF.